The 25 T cell receptor beta chains presented below share a single source sample, sequenced in a study of technical replicates of blood from a handful of donors (dated 2017 in TCRdb). The library was produced with the immunoSEQ multiplex PCR assay. TCRdb took this table from immuneACCESS and kept in-frame rearrangements with V and J called. Such tables lack part of the clones; where checked against another copy, unresolved V genes explain under half of the gap, and the rest is unexplained. Across this sample there are 55,000 to 65,000 clones, with around 93% seen only once. Clones ranked in the top ten supply 4.2% of the sample. The sequenced material came from PBMCs. The receptors originated from a human donor in good health. Some clones in this sample may be carry-over from other donors' samples.

This clone occurred once. This chain links TRBV4-3 with TRBJ1-2; TRBD1 might be the D (5 bases). The V end lost 0 bases, the J end lost 7 bases, and 12 bases lay between the germline ends. The CDR3 has 14 amino acids. Per germline, CDR1 LGHNA and CDR2 YSLEER. In DNA form, the CDR3 reads TGCGCCAGCAGCCAAGATCCGGGGGTACGTGGCTACACCTTC. It specifies CASSQDPGVRGYTF.

The chain combines TRBV7-2 with TRBJ2-1; possibly TRBD2 for D (7 bases). CDR1 and CDR2 (germline): SGHTA, FQGNSA. The CDR3 spans 14 residues. V lost 6 bases and J 7 bases, leaving 16 bases between the germline ends. The CDR3: CASRLGGGRNEQFF. The CDR3 nucleotides are TGTGCCAGCAGACTGGGAGGGGGTAGGAATGAGCAGTTCTTC.

The chain combines TRBV6-6 with TRBJ2-7; 10 bases agree with TRBD2. Per germline, CDR1 MNHNY and CDR2 SVGAGI (reference sequence). Germline trimming cut 8 bases from V and 2 bases from J; bases unmatched to any gene: 9. The CDR3 runs 15 residues. In nucleotides, the CDR3 is TGTGCCAGCGAGGAGAGAGCGGGGGGGACCTACGAGCAGTACTTC. It encodes CASEERAGGTYEQYF.

Here the CDR3 DNA reads TGTGCCAGCAGCTTCATTCAGGGAAACACTGAAGCTTTCTTT. Translating gives CASSFIQGNTEAFF. The chain is built from TRBV7-2 and TRBJ1-1, with D possibly matching TRBD1 (5 bases). Looked up from germline, CDR1 is SGHTA and CDR2 is FQGNSA. Trimming took off 3 bases at V and 2 bases at J, with 10 bases between the two ends. The CDR3 has 14 amino acids.

The CDR3 loop reads CASTPGGLNTEAFF. In nucleotides, the CDR3 is TGTGCCAGCACCCCCGGGGGACTGAACACTGAAGCTTTCTTT. V usage is TRBV5-6 and J usage is TRBJ1-1, with a tentative D call TRBD1 (5 bases). The V gene's germline CDR1 is SGHDT and CDR2 YYEEEE. The germline V and J ends were trimmed by 6 bases and 0 bases, with 12 bases remaining between them. The CDR3 is 14 amino acids.

The J gene is TRBJ2-7, the V gene TRBV12-5; D not resolved. The germline gives CDR1 LGHNT, CDR2 FRNRAP. V was clipped by 4 bases and J by 0 bases, with 13 bases between them. The CDR3 spans 15 residues. The chain's CDR3 is CASGSPAALSYEQYF. The CDR3 region has the DNA TGTGCTAGTGGTTCCCCGGCGGCCCTCTCCTACGAGCAGTACTTC.

The chain employs TRBV7-6 and TRBJ1-4; no clear D gene. The CDR3 is 15 amino acids. Germline CDR1 reads SGHVS; CDR2 reads FNYEAQ. Deletions cut 1 base from V and 4 bases from J, with 10 bases between. The chain's CDR3 is CASSLGAQFNEKLFF. CDR3 in DNA: TGTGCCAGCAGCTTAGGGGCACAGTTTAATGAAAAACTGTTTTTT.

V usage is TRBV4-2 and J usage is TRBJ1-3; 7 nucleotides agree with TRBD1. The CDR3 is 17 amino acids. After removal of 4 bases from V and 0 bases from J, the junction contained 9 bases not matched to a gene. Germline lookup yields CDR1 LGHNA and CDR2 YNFKEQ. The CDR3 here is CASSRDPDRPSGNTIYF. The CDR3 DNA reads as TGTGCCAGCAGCCGAGACCCGGACAGGCCCTCTGGAAACACCATATATTTT.

The chain has TRBV4-3 and TRBJ2-1; D is unclear. There are 15 residues in the CDR3. The V and J ends lost 2 bases and 7 bases respectively, with 15 bases between them. The germline V gene has CDR1 LGHNA and CDR2 YSLEER. CDR3: CASSQWLSEENEQFF. For the CDR3, the DNA is TGCGCCAGCAGCCAATGGTTGAGTGAGGAGAATGAGCAGTTCTTC.

V is TRBV9 and J is TRBJ1-4, with unresolved D. V lost 3 bases and J lost 5, with 14 bases in between. CDR3 size: 15 residues. Germline loops: CDR1 SGDLS, CDR2 YYNGEE. The CDR3 region is CASSARSGPNEKLFF. The CDR3 DNA follows: TGTGCCAGCAGCGCCCGTTCTGGCCCAAATGAAAAACTGTTTTTT.

The rearrangement joins TRBV23-1 to TRBJ2-7, with a tentative D call TRBD1 (6 bases). TRBV23-1 is known as an ORF, though its function is uncertain. V was cut by 7 bases and J by 0 bases, with 16 bases left in between. This CDR3 is built from 15 residues. The CDR3 loop reads CASNSTGHYSYEQYF. DNA of the CDR3: TGCGCCAGCAACTCAACGGGACACTACTCCTACGAGCAGTACTTC.

The chain joins TRBV4-1 to TRBJ1-1, with 9 bases matching TRBD1. V gave up 5 bases and J gave up 4 bases; unmatched junction bases: 8. Germline V lookup: CDR1 MGHRA, CDR2 YSYEKL. CDR3 length equals 15 residues. CDR3 bases: TGCGCCAGCAGCGCACACAGGGGGCAAAGCACTGAAGCTTTCTTT. Encoded protein: CASSAHRGQSTEAFF.

This clone appeared a single time. The rearrangement uses TRBV5-4 and TRBJ2-5; TRBD2 matches at 8 bases. CDR3 size: 16 residues. J was trimmed by 5 bases and V by 1 base; bases with no gene match: 10. Germline V lookup: CDR1 SGHNT, CDR2 YYREEE (reference sequence). CDR3 amino acids: CASSLRGGGIRETQYF. The CDR3 coding sequence is TGTGCCAGCAGCTTGCGGGGGGGAGGGATACGGGAGACCCAGTACTTC.

The chain uses TRBV5-1 and TRBJ2-7; 8 positions agree with TRBD1. Losses at the gene ends were 4 bases for V and 0 bases for J; bases not matched to a gene: 9. This CDR3 is 16 amino acids long. Germline V gene lookup returns CDR1 SGHRS and CDR2 YFSETQ. CDR3 loop: CASSTEGQGRSYEQYF. For the CDR3, the DNA is TGCGCCAGCAGCACCGAAGGACAGGGCCGCTCCTACGAGCAGTACTTC. The variable domain in full, completed from reference TRBV5-1 and TRBJ2-7, reads KAGVTQTPRYLIKTRGQQVTLSCSPISGHRSVSWYQQTPGQGLQFLFEYFSETQRNKGNFPGRFSGRQFSNSRSEMNVSTLELGDSALYLCASSTEGQGRSYEQYFGPGTRLTVT.

This clone was picked up one time. V and J are TRBV29-1 and TRBJ2-5; D remains ambiguous. The CDR3 consists of 13 residues. The germline CDR1 and CDR2 sequences are SQVTM and ANQGSEA. V was trimmed by 1 base and J by 7 bases, leaving 13 bases between them. CDR3 nucleotide sequence: TGCAGCGTTGAAGCTGGGTTTGGCGGGACCCAGTACTTC. Protein product: CSVEAGFGGTQYF.

This clone was detected a few times. The chain has TRBV5-1 and TRBJ2-1; TRBD1 agrees at 7 bases. Germline loops: CDR1 SGHRS, CDR2 YFSETQ. The CDR3 has 16 residues. J was trimmed by 7 bases and V by 0 bases; bases with no gene match: 10. The DNA for the CDR3 is TGCGCCAGCAGCTTGGACAGGGGCGCTGTTGGGAATGAGCAGTTCTTC. It specifies CASSLDRGAVGNEQFF. The whole variable domain, filled in from reference TRBV5-1 and TRBJ2-1, reads KAGVTQTPRYLIKTRGQQVTLSCSPISGHRSVSWYQQTPGQGLQFLFEYFSETQRNKGNFPGRFSGRQFSNSRSEMNVSTLELGDSALYLCASSLDRGAVGNEQFFGPGTRLTVL.

This clone is a singleton in its sample. The chain uses TRBV30 and TRBJ1-1; D remains ambiguous. CDR1 and CDR2 (germline): GTSNPN, SVGIG (reference sequence). V lost 2 bases and J lost 6, with 7 bases in between. The CDR3 length is 11 residues. Here the CDR3 reads CAWSLRSEAFF. DNA for the CDR3: TGTGCCTGGAGTTTACGGTCTGAAGCTTTCTTT. The full variable domain, completed using reference TRBV30 and TRBJ1-1, is SQTIHQWPATLVQPVGSPLSLECTVEGTSNPNLYWYRQAAGRGLQLLFYSVGIGQISSEVPQNLSASRPQDRQFILSSKKLLLSDSGFYLCAWSLRSEAFFGQGTRLTVV.

The chain recombines TRBV7-3 with TRBJ2-3, with D possibly being TRBD2 (5 bases). Germline values: CDR1 SGHTA, CDR2 FQGTGA. The CDR3 spans 14 residues. The V and J ends lost 9 bases and 6 bases respectively, with 19 bases between them. The CDR3 DNA reads as TGTGCCAGGAACCGGACTGAGGTTGGGGATACGCAGTATTTT. Protein: CARNRTEVGDTQYF. Using reference TRBV7-3 and TRBJ2-3 for the parts outside the CDR3, the full variable domain is GAGVSQTPSNKVTEKGKYVELRCDPISGHTALYWYRQSLGQGPEFLIYFQGTGAADDSGLPNDRFFAVRPEGSVSTLKIQRTERGDSAVYLCARNRTEVGDTQYFGPGTRLTVL.

This clone was picked up a small number of times. This chain connects TRBV29-1 to TRBJ1-1; D is unresolved. From germline, CDR1 is SQVTM and CDR2 ANQGSEA. Deletions cut 7 bases from V and 3 bases from J, with 15 bases between. CDR3 length equals 13 residues. CDR3 sequence (DNA): TGCAGCGCCTCCATGACGAGGGACACTGAAGCTTTCTTT. Its translation is CSASMTRDTEAFF.

This chain joins TRBV9 and TRBJ2-7, with 12 bases identical to TRBD2. The CDR3 is 15 residues long. Per germline, CDR1 SGDLS and CDR2 YYNGEE. The V gene end was trimmed by 0 bases and the J gene end by 7 bases; junction bases not matched to a gene: 5. CDR3 amino acids: CASSVGWTSGNEQYF. In DNA, the CDR3 is TGTGCCAGCAGCGTAGGCTGGACTAGCGGGAATGAGCAGTACTTC.

This sequence joins TRBV7-2 and TRBJ1-1, with D maybe TRBD1 (6 bases). Germline assignment: CDR1 SGHTA and CDR2 FQGNSA. Trimming pared 3 bases from V and 6 bases from J, leaving 11 bases between. This CDR3 is built from 13 residues. The CDR3, as DNA: TGTGCCAGCAGCTTCGACAGGCGGGCTGAAGCTTTCTTT. This encodes CASSFDRRAEAFF.

The CDR3 loop is CASSFIGGYNEQFF. The DNA for the CDR3 is TGTGCCAGCAGCTTTATCGGGGGCTACAATGAGCAGTTCTTC. The chain links TRBV7-2 to TRBJ2-1; D perhaps matches TRBD2 (6 bases). Trimming left V 3 bases short and J 3 bases short, with 9 bases between. CDR1 is SGHTA, CDR2 FQGNSA, per germline. This CDR3 is 14 amino acids long.

The chain joins TRBV10-3 to TRBJ2-3, with unresolved D. Germline CDR1 reads ENHRY; CDR2 reads SYGVKD. V dropped 3 bases and J dropped 5 bases, with 9 bases sitting between them. This CDR3 is built from 13 residues. The CDR3 here is CAISDARRDTQYF. CDR3 bases: TGTGCCATCAGTGACGCGCGAAGAGATACGCAGTATTTT.

The genes are TRBV30 and TRBJ2-7, with D possibly TRBD1 on 6 matching bases. The CDR3 consists of 14 residues. V was pared by 0 bases and J by 3 bases, with 12 bases between. Germline V CDR1 and CDR2: GTSNPN, SVGIG (reference sequence). CDR3: CAWSVIRGGYEQYF. The CDR3 coding sequence is TGTGCCTGGAGTGTAATCAGGGGCGGCTACGAGCAGTACTTC.

The J gene is TRBJ2-5, the V gene TRBV7-2, with 12 bases identical to TRBD2. Germline CDR1 reads SGHTA; CDR2 reads FQGNSA. The CDR3 is 16 amino acids. V lost 5 bases to trimming and J lost 1 base; unmatched junction nucleotides: 5. CDR3 nucleotides: TGTGCCAGCAGCACCAGGACTAGCGGGGTCCAAGAGACCCAGTACTTC. Translating it yields CASSTRTSGVQETQYF.